This paragraph reports one T cell receptor (beta chain). Clones were sequenced by immunoSEQ multiplex PCR, and TCRdb holds only the in-frame ones, with some missing. This table has about 200,000 clones, roughly 80% appearing once. Germline V lookup: CDR1 SGHRS, CDR2 YFSETQ. Trimming took 4 bases from V and 7 from J, leaving 17 bases between them. CDR3 length: 15 amino acids. These data come from a study of blood T cell repertoires in COVID-19. Sequenced: PBMCs or T cells enriched from blood (not recorded which). This clonotype was obtained from a middle-aged man who had recovered from COVID-19. This chain links TRBV5-1 with TRBJ2-2; TRBD2 is a possible D gene (6 bases). CDR3 protein: CASSPNAGPVGELFF. The CDR3 bases are TGCGCCAGCAGCCCCAATGCGGGGCCGGTCGGGGAGCTGTTTTTT.